Here is one TCR beta chain with its context. Its antigen is not identified. Per TCR library, 3500 ng of total RNA was used. TCRalpha and TCRbeta cDNA was put through two nested PCRs of about 15 and 9 cycles. TCRdb reprocessed the 5' RACE reads; each CDR3 protein has one entry and no DNA is given. The sample data list 110,000 to 150,000 distinct CDR3 sequences. This entry comes from a study of monozygotic twins with inflammatory bowel disease. Whole blood, unsorted for T cells, was the source of total RNA. The CDR3 runs to 15 residues. CDR1 SGHNT and CDR2 YENEEA come from the germline V gene. Overall study results and limits: Backing was not found for a single strong signal or clonotype associated with IBD.

The receptor comes from a human donor with ulcerative colitis or Crohn's disease, or a healthy co-twin of an affected twin (not recorded which). Sequencing used blood. This chain connects TRBV11-3 to TRBJ2-2; TCRdb calls TRBD1, which cannot be checked without DNA. The CDR3: CASSPGQGSTGELFF.